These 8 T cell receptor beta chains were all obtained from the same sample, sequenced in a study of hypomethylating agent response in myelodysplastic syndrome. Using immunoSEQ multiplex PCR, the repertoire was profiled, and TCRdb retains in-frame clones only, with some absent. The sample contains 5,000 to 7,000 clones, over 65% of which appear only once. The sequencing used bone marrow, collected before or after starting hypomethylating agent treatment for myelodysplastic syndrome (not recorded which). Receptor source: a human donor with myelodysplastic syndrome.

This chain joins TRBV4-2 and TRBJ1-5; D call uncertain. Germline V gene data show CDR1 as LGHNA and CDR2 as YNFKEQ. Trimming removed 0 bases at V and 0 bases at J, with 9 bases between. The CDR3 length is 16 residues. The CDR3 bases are TGTGCCAGCAGCCAAGATCCCGGGAATAGCAATCAGCCCCAGCATTTT. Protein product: CASSQDPGNSNQPQHF.

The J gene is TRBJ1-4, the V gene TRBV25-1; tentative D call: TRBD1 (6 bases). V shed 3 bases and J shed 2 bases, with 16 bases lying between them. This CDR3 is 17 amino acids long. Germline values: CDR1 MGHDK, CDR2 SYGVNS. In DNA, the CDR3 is TGTGCCAGCAGTGAGCTCTCGAGGGGGTCCACTAATGAAAAACTGTTTTTT. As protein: CASSELSRGSTNEKLFF.

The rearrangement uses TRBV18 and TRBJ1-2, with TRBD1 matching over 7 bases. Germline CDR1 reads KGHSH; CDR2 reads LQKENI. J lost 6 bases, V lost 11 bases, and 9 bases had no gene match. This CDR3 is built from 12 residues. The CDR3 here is CAGSDRPNGYTF. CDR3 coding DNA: TGTGCCGGTTCGGACAGGCCGAATGGCTACACCTTC.

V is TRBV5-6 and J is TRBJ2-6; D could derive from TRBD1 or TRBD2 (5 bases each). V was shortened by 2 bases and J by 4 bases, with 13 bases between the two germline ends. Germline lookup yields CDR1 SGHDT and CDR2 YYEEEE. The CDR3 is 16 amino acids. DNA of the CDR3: TGTGCCAGCAGCTTAGGGACCTCTAGAGGGGCCAACGTCCTGACTTTC. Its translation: CASSLGTSRGANVLTF.

This chain's CDR3 is CASSLAPGDQPQHF. CDR3 sequence (DNA): TGCGCCAGCAGCTTGGCACCAGGGGACCAGCCCCAGCATTTT. The V call is TRBV5-1, the J call TRBJ1-5; tentative D call: TRBD1 (6 bases). Per germline, CDR1 SGHRS and CDR2 YFSETQ. This CDR3 region has 14 residues. Trimming removed 0 bases at V and 7 bases at J, with 11 bases between. Together with reference TRBV5-1 and TRBJ1-5, the CDR3 gives the full variable domain: KAGVTQTPRYLIKTRGQQVTLSCSPISGHRSVSWYQQTPGQGLQFLFEYFSETQRNKGNFPGRFSGRQFSNSRSEMNVSTLELGDSALYLCASSLAPGDQPQHFGDGTRLSIL.

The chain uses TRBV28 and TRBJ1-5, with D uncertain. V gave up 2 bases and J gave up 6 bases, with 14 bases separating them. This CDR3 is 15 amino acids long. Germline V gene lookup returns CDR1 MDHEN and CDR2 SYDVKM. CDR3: CASSLGGMSFQPQHF. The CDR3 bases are TGTGCCAGCAGTTTAGGAGGAATGTCTTTTCAGCCCCAGCATTTT.

The CDR3, as DNA: TGTGCCAGCAGTTTACAGGGAGGGGGTTTCACAGATACGCAGTATTTT. Translating gives CASSLQGGGFTDTQYF. The chain has TRBV6-5 and TRBJ2-3; weak D call: TRBD2 (7 bases). Germline V CDR1 and CDR2: MNHEY, SVGAGI. The V and J ends lost 4 bases and 2 bases respectively, with 16 bases between them. The CDR3 has 16 residues.

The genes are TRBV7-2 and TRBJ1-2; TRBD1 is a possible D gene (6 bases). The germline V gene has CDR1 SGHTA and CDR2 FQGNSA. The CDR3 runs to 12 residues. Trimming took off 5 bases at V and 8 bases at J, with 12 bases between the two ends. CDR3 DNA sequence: TGTGCCAGCAGCACCCATCAGGGGGGCTACACCTTC. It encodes CASSTHQGGYTF.